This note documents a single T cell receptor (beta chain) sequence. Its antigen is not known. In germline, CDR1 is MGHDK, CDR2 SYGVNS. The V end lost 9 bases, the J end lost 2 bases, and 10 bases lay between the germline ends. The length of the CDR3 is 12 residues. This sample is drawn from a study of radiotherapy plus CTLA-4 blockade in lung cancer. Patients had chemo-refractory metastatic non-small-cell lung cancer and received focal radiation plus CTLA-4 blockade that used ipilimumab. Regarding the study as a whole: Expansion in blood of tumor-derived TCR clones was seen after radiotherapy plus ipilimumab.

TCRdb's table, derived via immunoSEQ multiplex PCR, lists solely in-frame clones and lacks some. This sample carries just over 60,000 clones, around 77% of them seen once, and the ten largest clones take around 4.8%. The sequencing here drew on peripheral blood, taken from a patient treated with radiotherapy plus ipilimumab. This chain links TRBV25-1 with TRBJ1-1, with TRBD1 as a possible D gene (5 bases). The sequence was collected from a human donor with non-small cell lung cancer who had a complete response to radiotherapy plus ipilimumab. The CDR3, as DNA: TGTGCCAGTTCGACAGCTAACACTGAAGCTTTCTTT. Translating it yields CASSTANTEAFF. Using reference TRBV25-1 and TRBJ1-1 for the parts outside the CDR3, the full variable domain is EADIYQTPRYLVIGTGKKITLECSQTMGHDKMYWYQQDPGMELHLIHYSYGVNSTEKGDLSSESTVSRIRTEHFPLTLESARPSHTSQYLCASSTANTEAFFGQGTRLTVV.